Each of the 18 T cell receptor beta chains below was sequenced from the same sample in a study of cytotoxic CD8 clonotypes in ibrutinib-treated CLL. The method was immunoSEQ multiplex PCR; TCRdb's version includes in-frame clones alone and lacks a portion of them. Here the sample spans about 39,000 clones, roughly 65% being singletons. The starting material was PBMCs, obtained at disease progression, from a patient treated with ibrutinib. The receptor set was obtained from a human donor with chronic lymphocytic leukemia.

CDR3 coding DNA: TGTGCCAGCAGTTTACGGGCAGCGGGAGGCCACGAGCAGTACTTC. Translating gives CASSLRAAGGHEQYF. The rearrangement joins TRBV27 to TRBJ2-7; 9 bases are shared with TRBD2. Germline CDR1 MNHEY, CDR2 SMNVEV (reference sequence). V shed 2 bases and J 5 bases; nucleotides not matched to a gene: 7. The CDR3 consists of 15 residues.

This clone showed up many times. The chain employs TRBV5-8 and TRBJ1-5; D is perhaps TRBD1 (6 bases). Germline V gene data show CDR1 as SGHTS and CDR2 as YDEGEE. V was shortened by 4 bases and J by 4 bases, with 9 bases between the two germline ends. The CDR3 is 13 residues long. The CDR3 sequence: CASSPDRNQPQHF. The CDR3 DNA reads TGTGCCAGCAGCCCGGACAGAAATCAGCCCCAGCATTTT. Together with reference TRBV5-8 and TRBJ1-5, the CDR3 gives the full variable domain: EAGVTQSPTHLIKTRGQQATLRCSPISGHTSVYWYQQALGLGLQFLLWYDEGEERNRGNFPPRFSGRQFPNYSSELNVNALELEDSALYLCASSPDRNQPQHFGDGTRLSIL.

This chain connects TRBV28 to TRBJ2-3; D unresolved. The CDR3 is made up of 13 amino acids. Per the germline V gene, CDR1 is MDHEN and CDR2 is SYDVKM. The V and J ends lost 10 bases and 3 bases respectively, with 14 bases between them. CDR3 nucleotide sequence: TGTGCCACCATGGGCCCCGGGACAGATACGCAGTATTTT. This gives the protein CATMGPGTDTQYF.

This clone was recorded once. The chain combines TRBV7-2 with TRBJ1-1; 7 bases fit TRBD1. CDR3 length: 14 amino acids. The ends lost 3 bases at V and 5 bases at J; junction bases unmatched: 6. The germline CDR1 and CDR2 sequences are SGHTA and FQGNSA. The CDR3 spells CASSFSRGPTEAFF. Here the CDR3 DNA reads TGTGCCAGCAGCTTCAGTAGGGGGCCAACTGAAGCTTTCTTT.

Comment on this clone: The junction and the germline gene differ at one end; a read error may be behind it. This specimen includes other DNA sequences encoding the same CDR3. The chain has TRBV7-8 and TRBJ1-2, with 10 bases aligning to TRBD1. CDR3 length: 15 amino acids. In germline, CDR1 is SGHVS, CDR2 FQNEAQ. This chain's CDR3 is CASSLWDRGDYGYTF. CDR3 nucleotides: TGTGCCAGCAGCTTATGGGACAGGGGAGACTATGGCTACACATTC.

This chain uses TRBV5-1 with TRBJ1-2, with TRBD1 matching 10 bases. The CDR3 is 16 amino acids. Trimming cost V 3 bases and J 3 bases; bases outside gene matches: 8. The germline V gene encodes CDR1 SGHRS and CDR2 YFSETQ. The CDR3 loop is CASSWGQGTDYYGYTF. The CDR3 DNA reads TGCGCCAGCAGCTGGGGACAGGGGACAGATTACTATGGCTACACCTTC.

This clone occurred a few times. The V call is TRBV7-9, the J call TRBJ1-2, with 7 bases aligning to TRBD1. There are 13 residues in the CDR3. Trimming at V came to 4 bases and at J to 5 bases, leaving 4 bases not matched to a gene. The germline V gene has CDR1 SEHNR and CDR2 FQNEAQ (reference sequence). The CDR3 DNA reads TGTGCCAGCAGCTCTCGACAGGGTTATGGCTACACCTTC. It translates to CASSSRQGYGYTF.

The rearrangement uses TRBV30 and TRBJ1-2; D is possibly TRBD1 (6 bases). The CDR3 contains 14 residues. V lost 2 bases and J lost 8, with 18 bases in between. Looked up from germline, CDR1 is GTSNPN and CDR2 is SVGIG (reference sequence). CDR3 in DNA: TGTGCCTGGAGTATACAAACAGGGAGTGGAGGCTACACCTTC. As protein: CAWSIQTGSGGYTF. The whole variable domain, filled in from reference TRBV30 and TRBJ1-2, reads SQTIHQWPATLVQPVGSPLSLECTVEGTSNPNLYWYRQAAGRGLQLLFYSVGIGQISSEVPQNLSASRPQDRQFILSSKKLLLSDSGFYLCAWSIQTGSGGYTFGSGTRLTVV.

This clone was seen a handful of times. CDR3 sequence: CASSGTEPLHF. The CDR3 nucleotides read TGTGCCAGCAGTGGAACCGAACCCCTCCACTTT. This chain joins TRBV2 and TRBJ1-6, with D unclear. This CDR3 region has 11 residues. The germline gives CDR1 SNHLY, CDR2 FYNNEI. The V end was cut by 4 bases, the J end by 12 bases, with 7 bases between.

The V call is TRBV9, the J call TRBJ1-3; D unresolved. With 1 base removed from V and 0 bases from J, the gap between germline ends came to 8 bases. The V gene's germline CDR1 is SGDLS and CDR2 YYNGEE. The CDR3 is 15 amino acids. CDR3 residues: CASSVLPTSGNTIYF. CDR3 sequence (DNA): TGTGCCAGCAGCGTATTACCAACCTCTGGAAACACCATATATTTT.

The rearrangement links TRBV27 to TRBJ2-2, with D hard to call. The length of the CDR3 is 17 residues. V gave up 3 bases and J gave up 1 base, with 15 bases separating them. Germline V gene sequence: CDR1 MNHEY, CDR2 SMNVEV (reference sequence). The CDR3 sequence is CASSFERLAVNTGELFF. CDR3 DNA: TGTGCCAGCAGTTTTGAAAGGTTGGCGGTGAACACCGGGGAGCTGTTTTTT.

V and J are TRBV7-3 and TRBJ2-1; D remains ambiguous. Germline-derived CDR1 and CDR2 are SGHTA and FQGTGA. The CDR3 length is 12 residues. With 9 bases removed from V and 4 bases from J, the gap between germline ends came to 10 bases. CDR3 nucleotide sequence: TGTGCCAGTGGAGTCGGGTACAATGAGCAGTTCTTC. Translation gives CASGVGYNEQFF.

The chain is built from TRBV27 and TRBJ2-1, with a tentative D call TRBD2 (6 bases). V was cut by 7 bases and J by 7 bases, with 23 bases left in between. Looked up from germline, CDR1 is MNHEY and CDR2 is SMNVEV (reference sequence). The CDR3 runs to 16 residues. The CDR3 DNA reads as TGTGCCAGCATCAAGGGGCGGGACCATAACCGGAATGAGCAGTTCTTC. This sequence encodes CASIKGRDHNRNEQFF.

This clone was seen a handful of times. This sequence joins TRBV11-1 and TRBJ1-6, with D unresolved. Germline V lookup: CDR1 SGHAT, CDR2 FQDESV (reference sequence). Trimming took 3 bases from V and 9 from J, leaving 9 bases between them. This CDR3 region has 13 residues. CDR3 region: CASSFWIGSPLHF. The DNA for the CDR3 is TGTGCCAGCAGCTTTTGGATCGGTTCACCCCTCCACTTT.

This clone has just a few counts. The CDR3 region has the DNA TGTGCCAGTAGTGCCGGGGTCGGCCAGCCCCAGCATTTT. Its translation is CASSAGVGQPQHF. The V call is TRBV19, the J call TRBJ1-5; D remains unclear. V gave up 5 bases and J gave up 7 bases, with 12 bases separating them. Germline V gene sequence: CDR1 LNHDA, CDR2 SQIVND (reference sequence). CDR3 size: 13 residues.

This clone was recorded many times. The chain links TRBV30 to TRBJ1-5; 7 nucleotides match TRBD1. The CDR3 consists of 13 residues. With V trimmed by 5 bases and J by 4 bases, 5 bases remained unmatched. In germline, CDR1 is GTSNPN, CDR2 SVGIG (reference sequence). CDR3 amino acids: CAWDRERNQPQHF. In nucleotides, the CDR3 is TGTGCCTGGGACAGGGAAAGGAATCAGCCCCAGCATTTT.

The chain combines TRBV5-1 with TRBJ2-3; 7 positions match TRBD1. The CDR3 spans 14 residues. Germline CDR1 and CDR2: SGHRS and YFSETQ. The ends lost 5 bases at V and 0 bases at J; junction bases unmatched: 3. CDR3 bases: TGCGCCAGCAGGCTGGACAGGAGCACAGATACGCAGTATTTT. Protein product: CASRLDRSTDTQYF. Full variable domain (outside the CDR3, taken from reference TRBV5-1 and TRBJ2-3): KAGVTQTPRYLIKTRGQQVTLSCSPISGHRSVSWYQQTPGQGLQFLFEYFSETQRNKGNFPGRFSGRQFSNSRSEMNVSTLELGDSALYLCASRLDRSTDTQYFGPGTRLTVL.

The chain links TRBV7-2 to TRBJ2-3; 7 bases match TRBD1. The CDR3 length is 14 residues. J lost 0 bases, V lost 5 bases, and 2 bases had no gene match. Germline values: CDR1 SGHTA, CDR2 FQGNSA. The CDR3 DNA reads TGTGCCAGCAGCCCGGACAGGAGCACAGATACGCAGTATTTT. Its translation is CASSPDRSTDTQYF.